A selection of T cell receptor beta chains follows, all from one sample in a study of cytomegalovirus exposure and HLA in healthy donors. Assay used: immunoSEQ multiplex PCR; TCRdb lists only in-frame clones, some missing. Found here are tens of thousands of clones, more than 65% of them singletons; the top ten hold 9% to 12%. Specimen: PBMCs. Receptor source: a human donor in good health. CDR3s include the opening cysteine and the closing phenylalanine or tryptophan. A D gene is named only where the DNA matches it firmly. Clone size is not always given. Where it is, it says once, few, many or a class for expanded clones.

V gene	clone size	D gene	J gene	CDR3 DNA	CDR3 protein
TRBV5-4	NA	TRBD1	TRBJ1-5	TGTGCCAGCAGCTCACTTTTCAGGACAGGAAACAATCAGCCCCAGCATTTT	CASSSLFRTGNNQPQHF
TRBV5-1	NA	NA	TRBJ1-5	TGCGCCAGCAGCTTTTCAGGCCCCAATCAGCCCCAGCATTTT	CASSFSGPNQPQHF
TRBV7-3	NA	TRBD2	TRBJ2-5	TGTGCCAGCAGCCCGGGACTAGGTATCCAAGAGACCCAGTACTTC	CASSPGLGIQETQYF
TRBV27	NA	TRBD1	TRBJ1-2	TGTGCCAGCAGTTATAAGGGGGCGTATGGCTACACCTTC	CASSYKGAYGYTF
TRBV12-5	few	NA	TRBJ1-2	TGTGCTAGTGGTTTCGGGTTTAACTATGGCTACACCTTC	CASGFGFNYGYTF
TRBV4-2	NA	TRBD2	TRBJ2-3	TGTGCCAGCAGCCAGGGACTAGCGGTCGCAGATACGCAGTATTTT	CASSQGLAVADTQYF
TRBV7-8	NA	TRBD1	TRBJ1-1	TGTGCCAGCAGCGCAGGGGGTAACACTGAAGCTTTCTTT	CASSAGGNTEAFF
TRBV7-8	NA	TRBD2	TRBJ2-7	TGTGCCAGCAGCAAGACTAGCGGGGGGGATAGCTCCTACGAGCAGTACTTC	CASSKTSGGDSSYEQYF
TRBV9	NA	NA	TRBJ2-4	TGTGCCAGCACCCTAGGGGATAGGGGAAGGGACATTCAGTACTTC	CASTLGDRGRDIQYF
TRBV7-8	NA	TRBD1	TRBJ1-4	TGTGCCAGCAGCTTATATGGGACAGGGTACCTTAATGAAAAACTGTTTTTT	CASSLYGTGYLNEKLFF
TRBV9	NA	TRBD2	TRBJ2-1	TGTGCCAGCAGCGTAGACGCGGGGGGGTACAATGAGCAGTTCTTC	CASSVDAGGYNEQFF
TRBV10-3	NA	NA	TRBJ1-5	TGTGCCATCAGTGGCGAGCTTAGCAATCAGCCCCAGCATTTT	CAISGELSNQPQHF
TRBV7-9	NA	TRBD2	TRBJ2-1	TGTGCCAGCAGCCCTAGAGGGACTAGCGGGGTTGGGTTTCGCAATGAGCAGTTCTTC	CASSPRGTSGVGFRNEQFF
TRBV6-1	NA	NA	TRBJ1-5	TGTGCCAGCGGTCCGGACCGGGGAGATCAGCCCCAGCATTTT	CASGPDRGDQPQHF
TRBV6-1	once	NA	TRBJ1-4	TGTGCCAGCAGTGAGTCGGGACTCCCTGAGAAACTGTTTTTT	CASSESGLPEKLFF
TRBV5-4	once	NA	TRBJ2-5	TGTGCCAGCAGCTTGGGACAGCAAGAGACCCAGTACTTC	CASSLGQQETQYF
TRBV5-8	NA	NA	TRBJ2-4	TGTGCCAGCAGCTTGCGAAGGGGCCTCTTCGAAAACATTCAGTACTTC	CASSLRRGLFENIQYF
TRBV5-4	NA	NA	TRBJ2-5	TGTGCCAGCAGCTTGGACCTCAGTGGGCCTGGGGAGACCCAGTACTTC	CASSLDLSGPGETQYF
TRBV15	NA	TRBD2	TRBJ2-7	TGTGCCACCAGCGGATCCTTAGCGGGAGCGCGAGTGGACGAGCAGTACTTC	CATSGSLAGARVDEQYF
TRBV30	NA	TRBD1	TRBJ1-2	TGTGCCTGGACTGCGACAGGGCATGGCTACACCTTC	CAWTATGHGYTF
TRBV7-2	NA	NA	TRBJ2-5	TGTGCCAGCAGGGCGGCAGAGACCCAGTACTTC	CASRAAETQYF
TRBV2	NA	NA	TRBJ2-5	TGTGCCAGCTCAGGGGACACACAAGAGACCCAGTACTTC	CASSGDTQETQYF
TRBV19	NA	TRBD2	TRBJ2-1	TGTGCCAGTAGCCTAAGCCCGGGACTAGCGGCCACAAGGAATGAGCAGTTCTTC	CASSLSPGLAATRNEQFF
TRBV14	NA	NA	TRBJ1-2	TGTGCCAGCAGCCAAGATGGGCCGTATGGCTACACCTTC	CASSQDGPYGYTF
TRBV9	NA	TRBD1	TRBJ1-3	TGTGCCAGCAGCGTAGTCGGGACAGGGTCAGGAAACACCATATATTTT	CASSVVGTGSGNTIYF
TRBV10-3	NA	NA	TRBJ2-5	TGTGCCATCAGTGAGTCGGGGGGGCTACAAGAGACCCAGTACTTC	CAISESGGLQETQYF
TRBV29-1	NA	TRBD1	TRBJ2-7	TGCAGCGTCACCGGGACAGGGTACTACGAGCAGTACTTC	CSVTGTGYYEQYF
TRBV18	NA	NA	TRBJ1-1	TGTGCCAGCTCACCAAAGGAGGGCGTGAACACTGAAGCTTTCTTT	CASSPKEGVNTEAFF
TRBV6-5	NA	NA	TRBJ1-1	TGTGCCAGCAGTCCTGGGGGGGGCCTGAACACTGAAGCTTTCTTT	CASSPGGGLNTEAFF
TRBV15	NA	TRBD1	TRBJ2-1	TGTGCCACCAGCAGGGCGGGACAGGTCTACAATGAGCAGTTCTTC	CATSRAGQVYNEQFF
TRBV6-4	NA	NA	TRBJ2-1	TGTGCCAGCAGTGGGACAGACAATGAGCAGTTCTTC	CASSGTDNEQFF
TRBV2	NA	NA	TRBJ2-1	TGTGCCAGCAGTCCCGGGAACACCAATGAGCAGTTCTTC	CASSPGNTNEQFF
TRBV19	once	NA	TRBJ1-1	TGTGCCAGTAGTACCAGGGTTTTTGAAGCTTTCTTT	CASSTRVFEAFF
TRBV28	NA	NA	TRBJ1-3	TGTGCCAGCAGTTTATATATCTCTGGAAACACCATATATTTT	CASSLYISGNTIYF
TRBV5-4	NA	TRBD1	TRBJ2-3	TGTGCCAGCAGCTTACCTGGACAGGGAAGAGCAGATACGCAGTATTTT	CASSLPGQGRADTQYF
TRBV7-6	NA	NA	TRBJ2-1	TGTGCCAGCAGCTTAGCTCCGGGACAGAACGGGGGTGAGCAGTTCTTC	CASSLAPGQNGGEQFF
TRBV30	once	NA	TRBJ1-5	TGTGCCTGGAGTGTACCACGGTACAATCAGCCCCAGCATTTT	CAWSVPRYNQPQHF
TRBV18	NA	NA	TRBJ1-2	TGTGCCAGCTCACGTCCAGGCCAAGCTAACTATGGCTACACCTTC	CASSRPGQANYGYTF
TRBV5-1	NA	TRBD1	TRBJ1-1	TGCGCCAGCAGCCCTGGACAGGACACTGAAGCTTTCTTT	CASSPGQDTEAFF
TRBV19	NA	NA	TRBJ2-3	TGTGCCAGTAGTATAGACCCAGGGGTTACGCAGTATTTT	CASSIDPGVTQYF
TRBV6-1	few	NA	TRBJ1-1	TGTGCCAGCAGGCGAGGGCCCGGAACTGAAGCTTTCTTT	CASRRGPGTEAFF
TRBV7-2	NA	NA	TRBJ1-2	TGTGCCAGCAGCCCCGCCGTAGCAGTAAAAATTTATGGCTACACCTTC	CASSPAVAVKIYGYTF
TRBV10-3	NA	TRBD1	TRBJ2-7	TGTGCCATCAGTGATCAGGGGGCGAACGAGCAGTACTTC	CAISDQGANEQYF
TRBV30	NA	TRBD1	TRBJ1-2	TGTGCCTGGAGACCGGGACAGGTTATACTTCGCTATGGCTACACCTTC	CAWRPGQVILRYGYTF
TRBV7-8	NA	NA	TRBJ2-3	TGTGCCAGCAGCTTAGCCCCGATTCCGGCAGATACGCAGTATTTT	CASSLAPIPADTQYF
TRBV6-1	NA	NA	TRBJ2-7	TGTGCCAGCCGCACTCAGCAGCGGGAGCAGTACTTC	CASRTQQREQYF
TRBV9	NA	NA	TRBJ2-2	TGTGCCAGCAGCGTAGAGTGGGCGGGGACCGGGGAGCTGTTTTTT	CASSVEWAGTGELFF
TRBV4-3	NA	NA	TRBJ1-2	TGCGCCAGCAGCCAAGATTACAGATCCTATGGCTACACCTTC	CASSQDYRSYGYTF
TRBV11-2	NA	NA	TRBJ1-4	TGTGCCAGCAGCTTAGGCAGGGGCGGATTCGAAAAACTGTTTTTT	CASSLGRGGFEKLFF